The rows below give T cell receptor beta chains drawn from one sample of a study of spatial heterogeneity in lung cancer. TCRdb re-derived calls from the 5' RACE reads in MiXCR, one entry per CDR3 protein. The table records about 23,000 distinct CDR3 sequences, roughly 6.5% of them present only once. The material was lung tumor tissue, obtained at surgery. The receptors originated from a male donor with early-stage non-small cell lung cancer. Each CDR3 is given with its conserved first and last residue. A D gene is named only where the DNA matches it firmly. Not all rows give a size; the values are once, few, many and, for expanded clones, a class.

CDR3nt	CDR3aa	v_gene	j_gene	abundance	d_gene
TGCAGTGCTAGCCGGACGAATCCCTACGAGCAGTACTTC	CSASRTNPYEQYF	TRBV20-1	TRBJ2-7	many	.
TGTGCCAGCCGGGAGGGGTGGGACACCGGGGAGCTGTTTTTT	CASREGWDTGELFF	TRBV2	TRBJ2-2	many	TRBD2
TGTGCCAGCAGCTTCCAGGGCCACAGTGAGCAGTTCTTC	CASSFQGHSEQFF	TRBV14	TRBJ2-1	many	.
TGTGCCACCAGCCGGTGGGGGTCATCCTACGAGCAGTACTTC	CATSRWGSSYEQYF	TRBV27	TRBJ2-7	many	.
TGTGCCAGCAGTTACTCGAGGGACAGGACGGGATCTTTCTTT	CASSYSRDRTGSFF	TRBV6-2/TRBV6-3	TRBJ1-1	.	TRBD1
TGTGCCAGCAGTTACTCGAAGGCGGGGACTAGCGGGGGACTTTTGGAGACCCAGTACTTC	CASSYSKAGTSGGLLETQYF	TRBV6-6	TRBJ2-5	many	TRBD2
TGCGCCAGCAGCTTGGGACAGGGCTTCTACGAGCAGTACTTC	CASSLGQGFYEQYF	TRBV5-1	TRBJ2-7	.	TRBD1
TGCGCCAGCAGCTGGGAAGGGACAGGGCTGTCCACTGAAGCTTTCTTT	CASSWEGTGLSTEAFF	TRBV5-1	TRBJ1-1	.	TRBD1
TGTGCCAGCAAAGGACAGGGAATAGGGGAGCAGTACTTC	CASKGQGIGEQYF	TRBV12-3/TRBV12-4	TRBJ2-7	many	TRBD1
TGTGCCAGCAGGTATCCCGGACAGGGTTTGTCTGGGGCCAACGTCCTGACTTTC	CASRYPGQGLSGANVLTF	TRBV7-2	TRBJ2-6	many	TRBD1
TGTGCCAGCAGTACTCTACGGGGGGGCTGGGGCTACTTC	CASSTLRGGWGYF	TRBV7-2	TRBJ2-5	many	TRBD2
TGCAGCGTTGGGCGGTTGTACAATGAGCAGTTCTTC	CSVGRLYNEQFF	TRBV29-1	TRBJ2-1	many	.
TGCAGCGTTGACGGTCAGGTAGCAGATACGCAGTATTTT	CSVDGQVADTQYF	TRBV29-1	TRBJ2-3	many	.
TGTGCCAGTACCCCCCCGGGACTAGCGAGAGCCGGGGAGCTGTTTTTT	CASTPPGLARAGELFF	TRBV19	TRBJ2-2	few	TRBD2